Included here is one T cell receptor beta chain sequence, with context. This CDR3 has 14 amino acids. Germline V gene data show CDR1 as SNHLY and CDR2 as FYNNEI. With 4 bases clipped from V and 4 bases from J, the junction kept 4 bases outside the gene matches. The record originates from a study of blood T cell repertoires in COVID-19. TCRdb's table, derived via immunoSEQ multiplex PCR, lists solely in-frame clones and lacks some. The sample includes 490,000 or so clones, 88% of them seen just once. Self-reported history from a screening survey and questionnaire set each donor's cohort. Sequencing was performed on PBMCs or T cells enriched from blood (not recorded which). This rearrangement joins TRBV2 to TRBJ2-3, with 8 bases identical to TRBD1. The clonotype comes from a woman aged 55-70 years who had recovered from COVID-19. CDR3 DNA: TGTGCCAGCAGTGGACAGGGGTTTTCAGATACGCAGTATTTT. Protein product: CASSGQGFSDTQYF. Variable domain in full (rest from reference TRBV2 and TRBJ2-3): EPEVTQTPSHQVTQMGQEVILRCVPISNHLYFYWYRQILGQKVEFLVSFYNNEISEKSEIFDDQFSVERPDGSNFTLKIRSTKLEDSAMYFCASSGQGFSDTQYFGPGTRLTVL.